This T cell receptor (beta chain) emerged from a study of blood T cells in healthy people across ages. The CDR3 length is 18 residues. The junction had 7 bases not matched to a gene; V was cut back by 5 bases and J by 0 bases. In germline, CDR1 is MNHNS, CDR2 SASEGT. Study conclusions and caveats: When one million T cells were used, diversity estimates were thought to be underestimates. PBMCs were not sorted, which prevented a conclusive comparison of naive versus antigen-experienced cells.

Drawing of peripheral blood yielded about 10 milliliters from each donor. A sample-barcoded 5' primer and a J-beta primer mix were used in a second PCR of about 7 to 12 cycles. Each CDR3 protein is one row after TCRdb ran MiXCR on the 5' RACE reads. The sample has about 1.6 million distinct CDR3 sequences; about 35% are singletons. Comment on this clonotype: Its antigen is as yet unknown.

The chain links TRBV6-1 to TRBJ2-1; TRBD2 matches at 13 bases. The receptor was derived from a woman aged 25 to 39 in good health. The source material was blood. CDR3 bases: TGTGCCAGCAGTCGCGGACTAGCGGGGGCAAGCTCCTACAATGAGCAGTTCTTC. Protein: CASSRGLAGASSYNEQFF.